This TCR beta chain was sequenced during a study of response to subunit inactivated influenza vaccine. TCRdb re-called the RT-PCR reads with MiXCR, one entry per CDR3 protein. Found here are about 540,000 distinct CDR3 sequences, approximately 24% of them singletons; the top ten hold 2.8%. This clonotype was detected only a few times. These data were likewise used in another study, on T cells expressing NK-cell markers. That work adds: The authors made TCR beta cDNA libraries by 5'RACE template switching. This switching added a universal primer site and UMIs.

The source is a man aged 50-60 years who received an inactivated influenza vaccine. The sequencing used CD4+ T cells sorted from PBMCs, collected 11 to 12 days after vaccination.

DNA of the CDR3: TGCAGTGCTTTTCCGGGACAGGGGACGGGGTGGAACACTGAAGCTTTCTTT. Protein product: CSAFPGQGTGWNTEAFF. The chain has TRBV20-1 and TRBJ1-1; 10 positions agree with TRBD1. The germline gives CDR1 DFQATT, CDR2 SNEGSKA (reference sequence). Germline trimming cut 5 bases from V and 1 base from J; bases unmatched to any gene: 13. CDR3 size: 17 residues.